The present T cell receptor beta chain was sequenced within a study of blood T cell repertoires in COVID-19. The CDR3 contains 14 residues. In germline, CDR1 is MDHEN, CDR2 SYDVKM. The V end lost 5 bases, the J end lost 0 bases, and 10 bases lay between the germline ends. Authors' processing steps: The authors estimated nucleated cell counts from reference gene primer amplification. TCRdb keeps only in-frame clones here, not all; method: immunoSEQ multiplex PCR. V and J calls and clone size follow that table, whereas D and trimming were derived from the DNA. The sample shows over 150,000 clones, over 65% of them seen only once.

The chain employs TRBV28 and TRBJ1-1; tentatively, D is TRBD1 (5 bases). The specimen was peripheral blood. The clonotype originates from a man in his fifties or sixties with acute or convalescent COVID-19. The CDR3 loop reads CASSRQRMNTEAFF. DNA for the CDR3: TGTGCCAGCAGTAGACAGAGAATGAACACTGAAGCTTTCTTT.